Following are 24 T cell receptor beta chains from one sample sequenced in a study of response to subunit inactivated influenza vaccine. TCRdb used MiXCR to reprocess the RT-PCR reads, holding one entry per CDR3 protein. This table holds approximately 700,000 distinct CDR3 sequences, approximately 15% found once. This material consisted of PBMCs from blood, taken 14 to 15 days before vaccination. The receptor set was obtained from a man in his forties or fifties who received an inactivated influenza vaccine.

J is TRBJ1-2 and V is TRBV9; 7 nucleotides align to TRBD1. The CDR3 length is 16 residues. The ends lost 0 bases at V and 2 bases at J; junction bases unmatched: 7. Germline V gene sequence: CDR1 SGDLS, CDR2 YYNGEE. CDR3 coding DNA: TGTGCCAGCAGCGTAGGTTCAGGGGGGCAGAACTATGGCTACACCTTC. This codes for CASSVGSGGQNYGYTF. Supplemented by reference TRBV9 and TRBJ1-2, the full variable domain reads DSGVTQTPKHLITATGQRVTLRCSPRSGDLSVYWYQQSLDQGLQFLIQYYNGEERAKGNILERFSAQQFPDLHSELNLSSLELGDSALYFCASSVGSGGQNYGYTFGSGTRLTVV.

V and J are TRBV14 and TRBJ1-1; D is ambiguous. Trimming cost V 5 bases and J 7 bases, with 17 bases left between them. Germline V lookup: CDR1 SGHDN, CDR2 FVKESK. This CDR3 has 14 amino acids. The CDR3, as DNA: TGTGCCAGCAGCAAAGTGGTGAGACAAGATGAAGCTTTCTTT. Its translation: CASSKVVRQDEAFF.

V gene TRBV9 combines with J gene TRBJ2-5; perhaps D is TRBD1 or TRBD2 (5 bases each). The CDR3 length is 15 residues. Germline V lookup: CDR1 SGDLS, CDR2 YYNGEE. The V gene lost 2 bases and the J gene lost 3 bases, with 14 bases spanning the gap. Here the CDR3 DNA reads TGTGCCAGCAGCGTTTCCGGGACGGTGGAAGAGACCCAGTACTTC. Protein sequence: CASSVSGTVEETQYF.

V and J are TRBV20-1 and TRBJ2-7; 11 bases line up with TRBD1. This CDR3 is built from 15 residues. Germline V gene sequence: CDR1 DFQATT, CDR2 SNEGSKA (reference sequence). Unmatched junction bases numbered 5, after V lost 0 bases and J lost 4 bases. This CDR3 reads CSARDRGQGGYEQYF. The CDR3 bases are TGCAGTGCTAGAGATCGGGGACAGGGGGGGTACGAGCAGTACTTC.

This clonotype was observed a handful of times. The chain combines TRBV2 with TRBJ2-4; D not certain. The CDR3 runs to 15 residues. The germline V gene has CDR1 SNHLY and CDR2 FYNNEI. V was clipped by 8 bases and J by 8 bases, with 22 bases between them. The CDR3 region is CASRLSVLTLDIQYF. CDR3 nucleotide sequence: TGTGCCAGCCGATTGTCGGTCTTGACGCTGGACATTCAGTACTTC. Supplemented by reference TRBV2 and TRBJ2-4, the full variable domain reads EPEVTQTPSHQVTQMGQEVILRCVPISNHLYFYWYRQILGQKVEFLVSFYNNEISEKSEIFDDQFSVERPDGSNFTLKIRSTKLEDSAMYFCASRLSVLTLDIQYFGAGTRLSVL.

This clonotype was seen more than once but under ten times. The rearrangement links TRBV6-5 to TRBJ1-4; D may be TRBD1 (5 bases). The CDR3 is made up of 14 amino acids. Germline V gene sequence: CDR1 MNHEY, CDR2 SVGAGI. Trimming removed 2 bases from V and 7 bases from J, with 11 bases in between. The CDR3 region is CASSYGQGGEKLFF. CDR3 nucleotide sequence: TGTGCCAGCAGTTACGGGCAGGGAGGTGAAAAACTGTTTTTT.

There are many counts of this clonotype. J is TRBJ2-1 and V is TRBV11-1; a possible D gene is TRBD2 (6 bases). Trimming took 5 bases from V and 3 from J, leaving 23 bases between them. CDR3 length equals 18 residues. The germline gives CDR1 SGHAT, CDR2 FQDESV (reference sequence). DNA for the CDR3: TGTGCCAGCAGCGCACTATTGGGAATGGGGGAGGTCTACAATGAGCAGTTCTTC. Amino acid sequence: CASSALLGMGEVYNEQFF.

This clonotype was picked up a small number of times. This chain uses TRBV5-6 with TRBJ2-5, with no clear D. CDR1 and CDR2 (germline): SGHDT, YYEEEE. There are 12 residues in the CDR3. V was trimmed by 0 bases and J by 8 bases, leaving 8 bases between them. The CDR3 DNA reads TGTGCCAGCAGCTTGGCCGGATCCACCCAGTACTTC. It specifies CASSLAGSTQYF.

CDR3 bases: TGCGCCAGCAGCCAAGATTATCGGGGACAGGGCTCTCAGCCCCAGCATTTT. The encoded protein is CASSQDYRGQGSQPQHF. The chain uses TRBV4-3 and TRBJ1-5; 9 bases are a match to TRBD1. Losses at the gene ends were 0 bases for V and 6 bases for J; bases not matched to a gene: 9. Germline CDR1 is LGHNA and CDR2 is YSLEER. The CDR3 has 17 amino acids.

This clonotype was recorded at least ten times. The V and J genes are TRBV29-1 and TRBJ2-3; TRBD2 agrees at 7 bases. The V gene's germline CDR1 is SQVTM and CDR2 ANQGSEA. CDR3 length equals 15 residues. J lost 6 bases, V lost 2 bases, and 11 bases had no gene match. The CDR3 nucleotides are TGCAGCGTTGAATATGGCGGGAGACCTCCGGATACGCAGTATTTT. It is translated as CSVEYGGRPPDTQYF.

V gene TRBV4-3 combines with J gene TRBJ1-2; perhaps TRBD1 as D (6 bases). CDR3 length: 17 residues. Looked up from germline, CDR1 is LGHNA and CDR2 is YSLEER. Trimming took 7 bases from V and 0 from J, leaving 21 bases between them. The CDR3 DNA follows: TGCGCCAGCACGCCAGGGACTGGGGGGCTCACTAACTATGGCTACACCTTC. Residues: CASTPGTGGLTNYGYTF.

The V gene is TRBV5-1, the J gene TRBJ1-3; D remains unclear. CDR1 is SGHRS and CDR2 is YFSETQ in the germline V gene. CDR3 size: 15 residues. Trimming pared 4 bases from V and 0 bases from J, leaving 11 bases between. This CDR3 reads CASSIDGASGNTIYF. The CDR3 nucleotides are TGCGCCAGCAGCATAGACGGAGCCTCTGGAAACACCATATATTTT.

This clonotype was seen only a few times. At one end the junction does not follow the germline gene, possibly because of a read error. This chain links TRBV4-2 with TRBJ2-7; possibly TRBD2 for D (6 bases). This CDR3 contains 15 residues. Germline CDR1 LGHNA, CDR2 YNFKEQ. The CDR3 nucleotides read TGTGCCAGCAGTCAAGACCCTAGCGTCTCCTACGAGCAGTACTTC. Residues: CASSQDPSVSYEQYF.

This clonotype was observed a handful of times. This sequence joins TRBV12-3 or TRBV12-4 and TRBJ1-2; possible D gene TRBD1, 6 bases. The ends were cut back, 5 bases at V and 3 bases at J, with 16 bases in the middle. CDR3 length: 15 residues. CDR3 protein: CASSSRRGSHYGYTF. The CDR3 DNA is TGTGCCAGCAGTAGCCGGAGGGGGAGCCACTATGGCTACACCTTC.

Here the CDR3 DNA reads TGTGCCAGCAGCTTCCTAGGGTCTTGGGCTGAAGCTTTCTTT. Encoded protein: CASSFLGSWAEAFF. The V gene is TRBV7-2, the J gene TRBJ1-1; D is undetermined. V lost 3 bases and J 6 bases, leaving 14 bases between the germline ends. The CDR3 has 14 residues. Germline loops: CDR1 SGHTA, CDR2 FQGNSA.

CDR3 in amino acids: CASSKGLAGTYEQYF. The CDR3 DNA reads as TGTGCCAGCAGTAAAGGACTAGCGGGCACCTACGAGCAGTACTTC. The chain joins TRBV27 to TRBJ2-7; 11 bases fit TRBD2. Germline assignment: CDR1 MNHEY and CDR2 SMNVEV (reference sequence). The CDR3 consists of 15 residues. Unmatched junction bases numbered 5, after V lost 5 bases and J lost 2 bases.

The sample holds many counts of this clonotype. The chain links TRBV4-2 to TRBJ2-2; unclear D gene. V gave up 0 bases and J gave up 5 bases, with 13 bases separating them. The CDR3 consists of 16 residues. CDR1 and CDR2 from the germline V gene are LGHNA and YNFKEQ. The CDR3 is CASSQDPETRTGELFF. In DNA form, the CDR3 reads TGTGCCAGCAGCCAAGACCCAGAGACACGTACCGGGGAGCTGTTTTTT.

The rearrangement uses TRBV6-1 and TRBJ2-3; 12 nucleotides match TRBD2. J was trimmed by 0 bases and V by 5 bases; bases with no gene match: 6. The germline gives CDR1 MNHNS, CDR2 SASEGT. This CDR3 is 17 amino acids long. As DNA, the CDR3 is TGTGCCAGCAGTAGAGGACTAGCGGGGCCTAGCACAGATACGCAGTATTTT. As protein: CASSRGLAGPSTDTQYF.

The V gene is TRBV15, the J gene TRBJ2-5; D not resolved. Trimming took 0 bases from V and 3 from J, leaving 5 bases between them. Germline-derived CDR1 and CDR2 are LNHNV and YYDKDF (reference sequence). CDR3 length equals 13 residues. This CDR3 is CATSRDQEETQYF. The CDR3 DNA reads as TGTGCCACCAGCAGAGATCAGGAAGAGACCCAGTACTTC.

V usage is TRBV5-4 and J usage is TRBJ2-6, with 7 bases lining up with TRBD1. The CDR3 is 19 amino acids. The germline gives CDR1 SGHNT, CDR2 YYREEE (reference sequence). V lost 3 bases, J lost 0 bases, and 12 bases stayed unmatched. The CDR3 spells CASSSAWTGLVSGANVLTF. As DNA, the CDR3 is TGTGCCAGCAGCTCCGCCTGGACAGGTCTAGTCTCTGGGGCCAACGTCCTGACTTTC.

This sequence joins TRBV20-1 and TRBJ1-6; 8 positions match TRBD1. Unmatched junction bases numbered 4, after V lost 2 bases and J lost 7 bases. The CDR3 spans 14 residues. Germline V lookup: CDR1 DFQATT, CDR2 SNEGSKA (reference sequence). The DNA for the CDR3 is TGCAGTGCTAGAATGGGACAGGCAAATTCACCCCTCCACTTT. Amino acid sequence: CSARMGQANSPLHF.

This clonotype was seen ten or more times. The V and J genes are TRBV27 and TRBJ2-7; tentatively, D is TRBD2 (6 bases). Germline CDR1 is MNHEY and CDR2 is SMNVEV (reference sequence). This CDR3 region has 13 residues. Trimming pared 8 bases from V and 2 bases from J, leaving 13 bases between. CDR3 region: CASAEGTPYEQYF. DNA of the CDR3: TGTGCCAGCGCGGAGGGGACTCCCTACGAGCAGTACTTC.

This clonotype has only a few counts. J is TRBJ1-6 and V is TRBV4-1, with D tentatively TRBD1 (5 bases). V lost 5 bases and J 6 bases, leaving 14 bases between the germline ends. Germline-derived CDR1 and CDR2 are MGHRA and YSYEKL. The CDR3 sequence is 15 residues long. The CDR3 loop reads CASSARDWANSPLHF. CDR3 nucleotides: TGCGCCAGCAGCGCCCGGGACTGGGCTAATTCACCCCTCCACTTT.

This clonotype occurred many times. The chain joins TRBV12-3 or TRBV12-4 to TRBJ2-2, with D hard to call. This CDR3 comprises 15 residues. V was cut by 2 bases and J by 7 bases, with 14 bases left in between. Here the CDR3 DNA reads TGTGCCAGCAGTTTACGCCGTGGTGGGGTCGGGGAGCTGTTTTTT. Protein product: CASSLRRGGVGELFF.